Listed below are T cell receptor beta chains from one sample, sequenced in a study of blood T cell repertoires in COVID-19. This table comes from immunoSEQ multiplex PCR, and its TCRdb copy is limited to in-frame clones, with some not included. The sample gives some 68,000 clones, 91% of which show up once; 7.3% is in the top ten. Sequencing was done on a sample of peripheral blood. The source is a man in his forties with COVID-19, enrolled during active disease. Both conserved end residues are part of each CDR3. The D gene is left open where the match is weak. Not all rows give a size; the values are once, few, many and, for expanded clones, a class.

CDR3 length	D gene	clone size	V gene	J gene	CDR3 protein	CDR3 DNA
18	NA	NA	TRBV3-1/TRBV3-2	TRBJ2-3	CASSHMPQGASSTDTQYF	TGTGCCAGCAGCCACATGCCACAGGGAGCGTCTAGCACAGATACGCAGTATTTT
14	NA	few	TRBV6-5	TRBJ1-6	CASSGLGVDSPLHF	TGTGCCAGCAGCGGGTTAGGGGTTGATTCACCCCTCCACTTT
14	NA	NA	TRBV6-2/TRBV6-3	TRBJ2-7	CASSFSQGDYEQYF	TGTGCCAGCAGTTTCAGTCAAGGGGATTACGAGCAGTACTTC
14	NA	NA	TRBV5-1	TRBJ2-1	CASSLGTAYNEQFF	TGCGCCAGCAGCTTGGGGACAGCCTACAATGAGCAGTTCTTC
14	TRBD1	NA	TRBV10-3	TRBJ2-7	CALRPGTGVNEQYF	TGTGCCCTCCGCCCCGGGACAGGGGTAAACGAGCAGTACTTC
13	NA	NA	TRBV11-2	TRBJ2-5	CASSLAGPNLQYF	TGTGCCAGCAGCTTAGCGGGTCCTAACCTCCAGTACTTC
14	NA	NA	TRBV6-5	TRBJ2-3	CASSYGVDRGTQYF	TGTGCCAGCAGTTACGGTGTCGACAGAGGAACGCAGTATTTT
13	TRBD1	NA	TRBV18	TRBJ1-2	CASSPTGVWGYTF	TGTGCCAGCTCACCGACAGGGGTTTGGGGCTACACCTTC
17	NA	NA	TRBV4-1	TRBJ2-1	CASSHTLQGVGPSEQFF	TGCGCCAGCAGCCACACCTTACAGGGCGTCGGCCCTAGTGAGCAGTTCTTC
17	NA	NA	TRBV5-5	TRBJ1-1	CASSLPGGTKRNTEAFF	TGTGCCAGCAGCTTGCCTGGGGGGACCAAAAGGAACACTGAAGCTTTCTTT
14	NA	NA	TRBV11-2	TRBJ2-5	CASSFGHSQETQYF	TGTGCCAGCAGCTTCGGACATTCCCAAGAGACCCAGTACTTC
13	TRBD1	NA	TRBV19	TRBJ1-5	CASSLQGVEPQHF	TGTGCCAGTAGCCTACAGGGGGTCGAGCCCCAGCATTTT
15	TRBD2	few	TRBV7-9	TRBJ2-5	CASSLNGGGQETQYF	TGTGCCAGCAGCTTAAACGGGGGAGGGCAAGAGACCCAGTACTTC
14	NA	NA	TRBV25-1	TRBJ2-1	CASIEGGSYNEQFF	TGTGCCAGCATCGAAGGGGGCTCCTACAATGAGCAGTTCTTC
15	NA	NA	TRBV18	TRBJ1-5	CASSQKRDSNQPQHF	TGTGCCAGCTCACAAAAGAGAGATAGCAATCAGCCCCAGCATTTT
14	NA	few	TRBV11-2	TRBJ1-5	CASSLYRAMRPQHF	TGTGCCAGCAGCTTATACAGGGCCATGAGGCCCCAGCATTTT
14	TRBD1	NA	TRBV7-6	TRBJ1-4	CASSLVTGGGELFF	TGTGCCAGCAGCTTAGTGACAGGGGGCGGGGAACTGTTTTTT
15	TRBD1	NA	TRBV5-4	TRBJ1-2	CASSSPGQGASGYTF	TGTGCCAGCAGCTCGCCGGGACAGGGGGCTAGTGGCTACACCTTC
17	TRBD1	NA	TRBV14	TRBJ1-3	CASSRPTGASKRNTIYF	TGTGCCAGCAGCCGACCGACAGGGGCGTCTAAGAGAAACACCATATATTTT
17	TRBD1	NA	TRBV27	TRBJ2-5	CASSLSGRGPLQETQYF	TGTGCCAGCAGTTTATCGGGCAGGGGGCCTTTGCAAGAGACCCAGTACTTC
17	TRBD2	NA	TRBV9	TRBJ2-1	CASSPIPLTSGANEQFF	TGTGCCAGCAGCCCTATCCCCTTGACTAGCGGGGCCAATGAGCAGTTCTTC
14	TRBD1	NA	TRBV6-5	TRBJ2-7	CASRATTTGREQYF	TGTGCCAGCAGAGCGACGACGACAGGGCGGGAGCAGTACTTC
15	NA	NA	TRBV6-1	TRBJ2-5	CASSEGRTRQETQYF	TGTGCCAGCAGTGAAGGGAGGACCCGTCAAGAGACCCAGTACTTC
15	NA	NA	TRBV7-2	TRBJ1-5	CASSLGPGWNQPQHF	TGTGCCAGCAGCTTAGGGCCGGGTTGGAATCAGCCCCAGCATTTT
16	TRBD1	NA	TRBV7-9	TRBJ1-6	CASTKGADRGSSPLHF	TGTGCCAGCACCAAAGGGGCGGACAGGGGGTCTTCACCCCTCCACTTT
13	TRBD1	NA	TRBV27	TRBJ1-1	CASKLQGRTEAFF	TGTGCCAGCAAATTACAGGGGCGAACTGAAGCTTTCTTT
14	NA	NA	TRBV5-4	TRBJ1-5	CASSLEGAGQPQHF	TGTGCCAGCAGCTTGGAAGGCGCAGGTCAGCCCCAGCATTTT
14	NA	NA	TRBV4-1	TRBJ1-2	CASSQGQDNYGYTF	TGCGCCAGCAGCCAAGGGCAGGATAACTATGGCTACACCTTC
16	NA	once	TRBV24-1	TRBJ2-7	CATSAAKSGFRDEQYF	TGTGCCACCAGTGCGGCAAAGAGCGGCTTTAGGGACGAGCAGTACTTC
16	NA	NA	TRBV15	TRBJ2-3	CATSDRTLGPTDTQYF	TGTGCCACCAGCGATCGCACACTGGGCCCCACAGATACGCAGTATTTT
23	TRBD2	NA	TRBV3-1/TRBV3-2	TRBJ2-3	CASSQAVFCTSGGRSLSTDTQYF	TGTGCCAGCAGCCAAGCCGTTTTCTGTACTAGCGGGGGGAGGTCTCTTAGCACAGATACGCAGTATTTT
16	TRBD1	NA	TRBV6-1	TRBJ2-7	CASSEIPGTGAYEQYF	TGTGCCAGCAGTGAGATTCCCGGGACAGGGGCCTACGAGCAGTACTTC
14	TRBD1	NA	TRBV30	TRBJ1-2	CAFDRDRGVSGYTF	TGTGCCTTCGACCGGGACAGGGGAGTGAGTGGCTACACCTTC
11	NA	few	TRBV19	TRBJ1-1	CASTEFAEAFF	TGTGCCAGCACAGAGTTCGCTGAAGCTTTCTTT
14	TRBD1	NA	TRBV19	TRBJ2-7	CASTATGTSYEQYF	TGTGCCAGTACCGCGACAGGGACCTCCTACGAGCAGTACTTC